This T cell receptor (beta chain) was documented in a study of T cell changes during pregnancy in multiple sclerosis. The protocol was immunoSEQ multiplex PCR, while the TCRdb copy is restricted to in-frame clones and leaves out a portion. The sample shows 95,000 to 110,000 clones, 80% to 95% of them seen only once. CDR1 is ENHRY, CDR2 SYGVKD, per germline. CDR3 length equals 16 residues. The V and J ends lost 4 bases and 4 bases respectively, with 19 bases between them. Specimen: peripheral blood, collected in the third trimester of pregnancy. This clonotype was sampled from a female donor in good health, enrolled as a control in a pregnancy study. This chain joins TRBV10-3 and TRBJ1-1, with D perhaps matching TRBD1 (6 bases). This CDR3 reads CAISGSLQGQSTEAFF. CDR3 in DNA: TGTGCCATCAGTGGGAGTCTACAGGGTCAAAGCACTGAAGCTTTCTTT.